This TCR beta chain was captured in a study of control samples from healthy donors and cancer patients. The length of the CDR3 is 16 residues. V gave up 4 bases and J gave up 4 bases, with 19 bases separating them. Germline CDR1 is SGHRS and CDR2 is YFSETQ. The protocol was immunoSEQ multiplex PCR, while the TCRdb copy is restricted to in-frame clones and leaves out a portion. This table holds under 200,000 clones, around 95% found once. The sample taken for sequencing was blood. The genes are TRBV5-1 and TRBJ2-3; weak D call: TRBD2 (5 bases). This clonotype was sampled from a woman in her sixties in good health. The CDR3 region is CASSPTPTTPADTQYF. The CDR3 DNA reads TGCGCCAGCAGCCCAACTCCGACTACCCCCGCAGATACGCAGTATTTT.